Listed below are T cell receptor beta chains from one sample, sequenced in a study of control samples from healthy donors and cancer patients. Libraries were prepared by immunoSEQ multiplex PCR; TCRdb keeps only in-frame clonotypes and omits some of them. The table records roughly 370,000 clones, approximately 90% of them present only once. Input material: PBMCs. These receptors all stem from a man aged 40-49 years with head and neck cancer. Each CDR3 is given with its conserved first and last residue. The D gene is left open where the match is weak. Some rows mark clone size as missing; the rest say once, few, many or name a class of expanded clone.

D,J,V,size,CDR3,DNA
-,TRBJ2-3,TRBV27,-,CASSPREATPSSDTQYF,TGTGCCAGCAGTCCCCGGGAAGCCACACCTTCATCAGATACGCAGTATTTT
TRBD1,TRBJ1-2,TRBV14,-,CASSQGFGTGFGGYTF,TGTGCCAGCAGCCAAGGGTTTGGGACAGGGTTTGGTGGCTACACCTTC
TRBD2,TRBJ2-5,TRBV7-2,once,CASSLEGTSGLRGGETQYF,TGTGCCAGCAGCTTAGAGGGGACTAGCGGGCTCAGGGGGGGAGAGACCCAGTACTTC
-,TRBJ2-5,TRBV5-6,-,CASSSQAGWQTQYF,TGTGCCAGCAGCTCACAGGCGGGGTGGCAGACCCAGTACTTC
-,TRBJ1-1,TRBV6-2/TRBV6-3,-,CASSYSGTRGEAFF,TGTGCCAGCAGTTATTCCGGGACCCGCGGTGAAGCTTTCTTT
-,TRBJ2-1,TRBV6-5,-,CASSLGRVSGNEQFF,TGTGCCAGCAGCCTTGGCAGGGTGAGTGGTAATGAGCAGTTCTTC
-,TRBJ2-1,TRBV6-5,-,CASSLPGDNEQFF,TGTGCCAGCAGTTTGCCCGGGGACAATGAGCAGTTCTTC
-,TRBJ2-2,TRBV30,few,CAWEPDRATGELFF,TGTGCCTGGGAACCAGACAGAGCCACCGGGGAGCTGTTTTTT
-,TRBJ1-5,TRBV18,-,CASSPRGGDQPQHF,TGTGCCAGCTCACCACGCGGGGGGGATCAGCCCCAGCATTTT
-,TRBJ1-5,TRBV3-1/TRBV3-2,-,CASSQGNQPQHF,TGTGCCAGCAGCCAGGGCAATCAGCCCCAGCATTTT
TRBD1,TRBJ1-2,TRBV28,-,CASSSSRGLEGYTF,TGTGCCAGCAGCTCCTCCAGGGGGCTAGAAGGCTACACCTTC
-,TRBJ2-7,TRBV3-1/TRBV3-2,-,CASSRIKPLGVGSYEQYF,TGTGCCAGCAGCCGAATAAAACCCCTTGGGGTAGGGTCCTACGAGCAGTACTTC
-,TRBJ1-2,TRBV28,once,CASSLSGLSGYTF,TGTGCCAGCAGTTTATCGGGGTTGTCTGGTTACACCTTC
TRBD1,TRBJ2-7,TRBV28,-,CATEPLGQGKGYEQYF,TGTGCCACCGAACCTCTCGGACAGGGGAAAGGATACGAGCAGTACTTC
TRBD1,TRBJ1-5,TRBV28,-,CASSPQGQGSQPQHF,TGTGCCAGCAGCCCCCAAGGACAGGGAAGCCAGCCCCAGCATTTT
-,TRBJ1-1,TRBV5-5,-,CASSLVVRVYSGANTEAFF,TGTGCCAGCAGCTTGGTCGTCAGGGTGTATTCCGGCGCGAACACTGAAGCTTTCTTT
-,TRBJ1-6,TRBV3-1/TRBV3-2,-,CASSQDRGDNSPLHF,TGTGCCAGCAGCCAAGATAGGGGGGATAATTCACCCCTCCACTTT
-,TRBJ2-1,TRBV2,-,CASSSPGTHYNEQFF,TGTGCCAGCAGTTCTCCCGGGACCCACTACAATGAGCAGTTCTTC
-,TRBJ2-7,TRBV2,few,CASSEVTEQYF,TGTGCCAGCAGTGAAGTTACCGAGCAGTACTTC
TRBD1,TRBJ2-2,TRBV28,once,CASSLMSRGRAGELFF,TGTGCCAGCAGTTTAATGAGCAGGGGGCGTGCCGGGGAGCTGTTTTTT
-,TRBJ1-6,TRBV7-2,-,CASSGDLGPTSPLHF,TGTGCCAGCAGCGGAGACTTGGGACCGACTTCACCCCTCCACTTT
TRBD1,TRBJ2-7,TRBV5-8,-,CASSLDRGPVEQYF,TGTGCCAGCAGCTTGGACAGGGGACCTGTCGAGCAGTACTTC
TRBD2,TRBJ2-2,TRBV5-4,-,CASSFAGGGTGELFF,TGTGCCAGCAGCTTTGCTGGCGGGGGAACCGGGGAGCTGTTTTTT
-,TRBJ2-6,TRBV19,-,CASSLRGTPPGANVLTF,TGTGCCAGTAGTCTCAGGGGGACTCCTCCCGGGGCCAACGTCCTGACTTTC
-,TRBJ1-1,TRBV15,-,CATHWGGMNTEAFF,TGTGCCACCCATTGGGGGGGGATGAACACTGAAGCTTTCTTT
TRBD1,TRBJ2-7,TRBV29-1,once,CSVVGNRGRYEQYF,TGCAGCGTTGTGGGGAACAGGGGACGGTACGAGCAGTACTTC
-,TRBJ1-1,TRBV15,-,CATSRDVVGEAFF,TGTGCCACCAGCAGAGATGTAGTGGGTGAAGCTTTCTTT
-,TRBJ2-1,TRBV24-1,-,CATSDWRRNEQFF,TGTGCCACCAGTGATTGGAGGCGGAATGAGCAGTTCTTC
TRBD1,TRBJ1-2,TRBV6-5,-,CASSEGQLLYGYTF,TGTGCCAGCAGCGAGGGACAGCTCCTCTATGGCTACACCTTC
-,TRBJ2-1,TRBV28,-,CASSSDYNEQFF,TGTGCCAGCAGTTCGGACTACAATGAGCAGTTCTTC
TRBD1,TRBJ1-6,TRBV7-2,-,CASRRQGWRDGSPLHF,TGTGCCAGCAGACGACAGGGATGGAGGGATGGTTCACCCCTCCACTTT
-,TRBJ1-5,TRBV7-2,-,CASSFETGGQPQHF,TGTGCCAGCAGCTTCGAGACGGGCGGCCAGCCCCAGCATTTT
-,TRBJ2-5,TRBV5-6,-,CASRRYRDQETQYF,TGTGCCAGCAGGAGATATAGGGATCAAGAGACCCAGTACTTC
TRBD1,TRBJ1-2,TRBV5-6,-,CAGKQGAGHYGYTF,TGTGCCGGCAAACAGGGGGCTGGGCACTATGGCTACACCTTC
-,TRBJ2-7,TRBV6-5,-,CASRSGSSEYF,TGTGCCAGCAGGTCAGGGTCTTCGGAGTACTTC
-,TRBJ2-4,TRBV3-1/TRBV3-2,few,CASSQAQDTGVQYF,TGTGCCAGCAGCCAAGCCCAAGATACGGGGGTTCAGTACTTC
-,TRBJ2-4,TRBV28,-,CASSFPKNIQYF,TGTGCCAGCAGTTTTCCCAAAAACATTCAGTACTTC
-,TRBJ2-3,TRBV5-4,-,CASSLEVGRTDTQYF,TGTGCCAGCAGCTTGGAGGTGGGCCGAACAGATACGCAGTATTTT
TRBD2,TRBJ2-7,TRBV18,-,CASSPPAGGSYEQYF,TGTGCCAGCTCACCACCTGCGGGAGGGTCCTACGAGCAGTACTTC